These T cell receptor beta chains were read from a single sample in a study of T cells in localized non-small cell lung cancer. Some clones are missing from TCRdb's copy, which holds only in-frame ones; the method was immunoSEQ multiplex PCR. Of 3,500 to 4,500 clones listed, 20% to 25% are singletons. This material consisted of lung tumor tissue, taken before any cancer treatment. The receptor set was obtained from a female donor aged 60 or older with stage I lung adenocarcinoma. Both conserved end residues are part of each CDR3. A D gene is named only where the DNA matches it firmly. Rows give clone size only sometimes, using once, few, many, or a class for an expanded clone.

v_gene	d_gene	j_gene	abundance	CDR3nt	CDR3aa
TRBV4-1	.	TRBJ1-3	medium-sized	TGCGCCAGCAGCCGCGCAGGTGTCTCTGGAAACACCATATATTTT	CASSRAGVSGNTIYF
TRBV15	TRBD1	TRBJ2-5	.	TGTGCCACCAGCAGAGACGGGGACAGGGTCCCGTACCAAGAGACCCAGTACTTC	CATSRDGDRVPYQETQYF
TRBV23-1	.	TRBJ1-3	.	TGCGCCAGCAGTCAAACAGGGTTTTCCTCTGGAAACACCATATATTTT	CASSQTGFSSGNTIYF
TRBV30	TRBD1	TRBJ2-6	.	TGTGCCTGGGGGACAGGCGCTGGGGCCAACGTCCTGACTTTC	CAWGTGAGANVLTF
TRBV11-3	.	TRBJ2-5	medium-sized	TGTGCCAGCAGCTTAGTCCCAGGGAGAGGCGTTGAGACCCAGTACTTC	CASSLVPGRGVETQYF
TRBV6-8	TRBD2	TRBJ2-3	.	TGTGCCAGCAGACCAGCGGGGAGCAGCACAGATACGCAGTATTTT	CASRPAGSSTDTQYF
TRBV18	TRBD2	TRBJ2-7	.	TGTGCCAGCTCACCGAGACGGACTAGCGGGTCTTACGAGCAGTACTTC	CASSPRRTSGSYEQYF
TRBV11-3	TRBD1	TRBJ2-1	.	TGTGCCAGCAGCTTGCCGGGGACAGGGGTTGTCGATGAGCAGTTCTTC	CASSLPGTGVVDEQFF
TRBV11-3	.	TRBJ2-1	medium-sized	TGTGCCAGCAGCTTAATATCGGGACTTTCCTACAATGAGCAGTTCTTC	CASSLISGLSYNEQFF
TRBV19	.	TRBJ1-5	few	TGTGCCAGTAGTATCCTTTCGGGCGCGCGTAGCAATCAGCCCCAGCATTTT	CASSILSGARSNQPQHF
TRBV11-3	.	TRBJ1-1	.	TGTGCCAGCAGCTTATCTCCTCTGGGCACTGAAGCTTTCTTT	CASSLSPLGTEAFF
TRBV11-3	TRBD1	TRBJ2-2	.	TGTGCCAGCAACCTAGGGACAGGGGATATCGGGGAGCTGTTTTTT	CASNLGTGDIGELFF
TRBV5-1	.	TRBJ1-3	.	TGCGCCAGCAGCTTGGTAGCATCTGGAAACACCATATATTTT	CASSLVASGNTIYF
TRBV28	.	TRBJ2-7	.	TGTGCCAGCAGTTTACAGGGGTACGAGCAGTACTTC	CASSLQGYEQYF
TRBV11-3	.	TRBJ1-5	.	TGTGCCAGCAGCTTGGGGGGTCCTGGTCAGCCCCAGCATTTT	CASSLGGPGQPQHF
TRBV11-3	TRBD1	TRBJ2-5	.	TGTGCCAGCAGCTACTCCGGGACAGGCTTGTCGACCCAGTACTTC	CASSYSGTGLSTQYF
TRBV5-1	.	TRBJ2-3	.	TGCGCCAGCAGTGCCAGGGGGGGTATCTCTACAGATACGCAGTATTTT	CASSARGGISTDTQYF
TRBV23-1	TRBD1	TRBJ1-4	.	TGCGCCAGCAGTCAACCCGGGGACAGGGAAGGTGAAAAACTGTTTTTT	CASSQPGDREGEKLFF
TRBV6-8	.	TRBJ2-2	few	TGTGCCAGCACCCTGGGGGGCGTTACCGGGGAGCTGTTTTTT	CASTLGGVTGELFF
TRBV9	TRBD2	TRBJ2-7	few	TGTGCCAGCAGCGTAAGCGGGAGTAGATCCTACGAGCAGTACTTC	CASSVSGSRSYEQYF
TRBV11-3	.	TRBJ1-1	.	TGTGCCAGCAGCGGCCCCAATCCAGGGTCTGCCACTGAAGCTTTCTTT	CASSGPNPGSATEAFF
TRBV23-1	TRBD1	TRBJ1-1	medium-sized	TGCGCCAGCAGCCATCGAAACAGGGGCACTGAAGCTTTCTTT	CASSHRNRGTEAFF
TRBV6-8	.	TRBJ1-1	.	TGTGCCATCAGTCTTACCGGGACACAGAACACTGAAGCTTTCTTT	CAISLTGTQNTEAFF
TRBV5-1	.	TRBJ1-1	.	TGCGCCAGCAGCAGGGAGCAGGGGAACACTGAAGCTTTCTTT	CASSREQGNTEAFF